This T cell receptor (beta chain) comes out of a study of cytomegalovirus exposure and HLA in healthy donors. Turning to the study itself: Among the roughly 430 genotyped donors, approximately 80% were placed in the Caucasian-associated ancestry cluster. General study points: TCR beta V- and J-gene trimming was later associated with a missense DCLRE1C variant. What a later analysis showed was that several of the most significant clusters appeared linked to common viral pathogens.

A remark on this clone: Its antigen remains unknown.

Use of 60 Vbeta and 13 Jbeta primers characterized the PCR. Only in-frame clones appear in the TCRdb table, and some are missing; sequencing was by immunoSEQ multiplex PCR. This repertoire shows 150,000 to 200,000 clones, about 80% found once; its top ten account for 6% to 7.5%. The CDR3 length is 16 residues. The ends lost 5 bases at V and 5 bases at J; junction bases unmatched: 9. Germline V CDR1 and CDR2: KGHSH, LQKENI. Each donor's status was that of a healthy bone marrow donor. The TCR was taken from a man aged 25 to 40 in good health and CMV-seropositive. Sequenced material: PBMCs. The rearrangement uses TRBV18 and TRBJ2-5, with 12 bases aligning to TRBD2. The CDR3 DNA is TGTGCCAGCTCATCCGGGACTAGCGGGTTTTGGGAGACCCAGTACTTC. Its translation: CASSSGTSGFWETQYF.